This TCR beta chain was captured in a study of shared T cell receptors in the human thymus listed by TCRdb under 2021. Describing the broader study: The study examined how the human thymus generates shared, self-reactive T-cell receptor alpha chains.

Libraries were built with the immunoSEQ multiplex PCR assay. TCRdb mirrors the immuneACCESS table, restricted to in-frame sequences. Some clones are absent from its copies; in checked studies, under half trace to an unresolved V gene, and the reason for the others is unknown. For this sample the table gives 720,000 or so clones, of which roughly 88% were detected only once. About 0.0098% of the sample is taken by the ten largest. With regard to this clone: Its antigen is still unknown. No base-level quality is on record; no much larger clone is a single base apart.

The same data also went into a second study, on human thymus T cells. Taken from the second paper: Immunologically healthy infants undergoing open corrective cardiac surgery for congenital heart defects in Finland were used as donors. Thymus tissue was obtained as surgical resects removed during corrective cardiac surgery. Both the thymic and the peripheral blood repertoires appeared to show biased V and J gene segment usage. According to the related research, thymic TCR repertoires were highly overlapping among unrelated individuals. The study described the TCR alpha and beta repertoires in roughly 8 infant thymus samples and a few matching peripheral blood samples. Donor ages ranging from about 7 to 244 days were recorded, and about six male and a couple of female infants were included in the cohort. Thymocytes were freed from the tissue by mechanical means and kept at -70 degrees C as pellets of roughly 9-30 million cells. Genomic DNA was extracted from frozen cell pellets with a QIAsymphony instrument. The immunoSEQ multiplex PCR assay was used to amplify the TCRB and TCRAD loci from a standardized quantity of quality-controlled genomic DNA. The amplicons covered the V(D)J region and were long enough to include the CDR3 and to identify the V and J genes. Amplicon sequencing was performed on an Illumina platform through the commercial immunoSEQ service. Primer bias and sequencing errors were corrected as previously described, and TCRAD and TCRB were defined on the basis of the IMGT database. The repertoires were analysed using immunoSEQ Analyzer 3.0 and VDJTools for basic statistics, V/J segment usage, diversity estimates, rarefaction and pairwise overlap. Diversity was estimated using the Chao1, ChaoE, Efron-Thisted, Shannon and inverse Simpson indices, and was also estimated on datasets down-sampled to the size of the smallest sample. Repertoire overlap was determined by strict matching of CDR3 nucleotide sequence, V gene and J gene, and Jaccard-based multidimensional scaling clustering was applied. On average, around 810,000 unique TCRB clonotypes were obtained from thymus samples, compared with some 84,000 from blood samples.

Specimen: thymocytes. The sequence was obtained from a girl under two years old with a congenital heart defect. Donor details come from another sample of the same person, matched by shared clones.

The CDR3 here reads CASSPGGWGSYNEQFF. The DNA is TGTGCCAGCAGCCCAGGGGGTTGGGGGTCCTACAATGAGCAGTTCTTC. Here the chain combines TRBV11-2 and TRBJ2-1; 7 bases in the middle match TRBD1. CDR3 length: 16 amino acids, cysteine to phenylalanine. Just the 48-base CDR3 DNA is kept, in frame starting at base 1. V is pruned by 5 bases and J by 1 base, leaving 8 bases of the junction without a gene match. From a lookup of the germline V gene, CDR1 and CDR2 are SGHAT and FQNNGV.